This entry features one T cell receptor (beta chain) sequence. This CDR3 has 15 residues. Looked up from germline, CDR1 is MNHEY and CDR2 is SMNVEV (reference sequence). V was pared by 1 base and J by 4 bases, with 4 bases of the junction left unmatched. The data stem from a study of blood T cell repertoires in COVID-19. At the level of the study: Acute and convalescent COVID-19 specimens originated in the United States, Italy and Spain.

Original handling: The assay estimated nucleated cells by amplifying reference gene primers. Profiling relied on immunoSEQ multiplex PCR, and the TCRdb table lists in-frame clones only, not all of them. V and J calls and clone size are given by that table; D and trimming were obtained from the DNA. The data contain approximately 96,000 clones, more than 65% of them singletons. This chain links TRBV27 with TRBJ1-2, with 9 positions matching TRBD1. Sequenced material: peripheral blood. The TCR comes from an elderly woman with acute or convalescent COVID-19. CDR3 region: CASSLYGTGTYGYTF. The CDR3 DNA is TGTGCCAGCAGTTTATATGGGACAGGGACCTATGGCTACACCTTC.